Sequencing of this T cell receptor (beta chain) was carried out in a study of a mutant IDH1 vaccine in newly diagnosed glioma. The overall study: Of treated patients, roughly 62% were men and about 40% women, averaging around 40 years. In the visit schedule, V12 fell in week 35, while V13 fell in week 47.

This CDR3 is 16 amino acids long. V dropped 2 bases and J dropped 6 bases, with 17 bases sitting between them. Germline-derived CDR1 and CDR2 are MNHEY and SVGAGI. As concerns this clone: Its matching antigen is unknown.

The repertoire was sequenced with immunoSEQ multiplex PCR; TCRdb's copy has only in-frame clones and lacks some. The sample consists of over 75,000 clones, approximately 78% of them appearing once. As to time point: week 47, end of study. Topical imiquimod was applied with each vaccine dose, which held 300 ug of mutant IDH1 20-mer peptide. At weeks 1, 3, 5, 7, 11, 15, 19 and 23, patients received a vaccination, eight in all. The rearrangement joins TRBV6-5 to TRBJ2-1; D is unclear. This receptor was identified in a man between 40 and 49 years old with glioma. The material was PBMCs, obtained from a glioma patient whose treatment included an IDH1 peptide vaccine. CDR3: CASSYATPASGNEQFF. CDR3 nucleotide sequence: TGTGCCAGCAGTTACGCGACCCCTGCTTCTGGCAATGAGCAGTTCTTC.